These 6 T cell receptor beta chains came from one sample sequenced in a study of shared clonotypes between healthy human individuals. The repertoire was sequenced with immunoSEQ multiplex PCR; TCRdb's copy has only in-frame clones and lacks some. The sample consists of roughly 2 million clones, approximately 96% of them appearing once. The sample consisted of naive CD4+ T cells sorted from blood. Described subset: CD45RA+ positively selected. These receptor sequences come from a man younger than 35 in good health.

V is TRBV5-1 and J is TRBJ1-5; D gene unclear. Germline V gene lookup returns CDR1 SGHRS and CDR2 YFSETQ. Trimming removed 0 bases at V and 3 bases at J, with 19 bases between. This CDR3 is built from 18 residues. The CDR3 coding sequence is TGCGCCAGCAGCTTGGGGGTACCACAAACGCCGAACAATCAGCCCCAGCATTTT. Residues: CASSLGVPQTPNNQPQHF.

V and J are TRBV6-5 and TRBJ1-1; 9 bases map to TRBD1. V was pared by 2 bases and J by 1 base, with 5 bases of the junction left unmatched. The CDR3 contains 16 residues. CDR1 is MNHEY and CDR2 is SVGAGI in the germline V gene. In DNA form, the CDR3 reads TGTGCCAGCAGTTACCGACAGGGGGTAGGGAACACTGAAGCTTTCTTT. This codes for CASSYRQGVGNTEAFF.

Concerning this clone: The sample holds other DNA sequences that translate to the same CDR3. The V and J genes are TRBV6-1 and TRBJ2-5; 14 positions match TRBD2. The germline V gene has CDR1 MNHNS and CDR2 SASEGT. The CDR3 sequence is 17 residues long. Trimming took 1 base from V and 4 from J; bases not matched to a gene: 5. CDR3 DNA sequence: TGTGCCAGCAGTGAAGGACTAGCGGGGGGGCCACGAGAGACCCAGTACTTC. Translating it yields CASSEGLAGGPRETQYF.

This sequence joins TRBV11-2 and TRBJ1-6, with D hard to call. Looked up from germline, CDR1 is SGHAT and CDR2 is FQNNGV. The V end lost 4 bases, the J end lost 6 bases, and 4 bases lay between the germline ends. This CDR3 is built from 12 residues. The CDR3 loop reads CASSYSNSPLHF. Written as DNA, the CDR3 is TGTGCCAGCAGCTACAGTAATTCACCCCTCCACTTT.

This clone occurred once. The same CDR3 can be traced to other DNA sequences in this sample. This CDR3 reads CSVVRSSSYNEQFF. The CDR3 region has the DNA TGCAGCGTTGTAAGGAGTAGCTCCTACAATGAGCAGTTCTTC. The rearrangement joins TRBV29-1 to TRBJ2-1; D call uncertain. V lost 4 bases and J lost 0, with 10 bases in between. The CDR3 is 14 residues long. From germline, CDR1 is SQVTM and CDR2 ANQGSEA.

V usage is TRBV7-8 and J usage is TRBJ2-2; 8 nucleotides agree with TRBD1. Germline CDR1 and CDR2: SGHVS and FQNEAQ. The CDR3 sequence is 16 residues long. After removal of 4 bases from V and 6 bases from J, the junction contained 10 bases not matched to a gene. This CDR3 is CASSSRQGINAGELFF. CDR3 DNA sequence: TGTGCCAGCAGCTCACGACAGGGGATAAACGCCGGGGAGCTGTTTTTT. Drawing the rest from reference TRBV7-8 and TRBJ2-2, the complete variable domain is GAGVSQSPRYKVAKRGQDVALRCDPISGHVSLFWYQQALGQGPEFLTYFQNEAQLDKSGLPSDRFFAERPEGSVSTLKIQRTQQEDSAVYLCASSSRQGINAGELFFGEGSRLTVL.